Below, one T cell receptor beta chain is given with its context. This specimen comes from a study of T-cell memory formation after mild COVID-19. Germline V CDR1 and CDR2: LGHNA, YSLEER. The CDR3 runs to 17 residues. V dropped 1 base and J dropped 4; count of bases not matched to a gene: 5. TCRdb called the 5' RACE reads again in MiXCR, with one record for every CDR3 protein. The table records 180,000 or so distinct CDR3 sequences, 11% of them present only once. This chain connects TRBV4-3 to TRBJ2-6; the match to TRBD1 covers 9 bases. The clonotype comes from a man younger than 35 who had mild COVID-19 (a few samples of this study predate the infection). Cell type and time point are not known. The sequenced sample was PBMCs or a T cell subset sorted from them (not recorded which). CDR3 DNA: TGCGCCAGCAGCCAAGGACAGGGGGTATGGGGGGCCAACGTCCTGACTTTC. Protein: CASSQGQGVWGANVLTF.